This TCR beta chain was identified in a study of blood T cell repertoires in COVID-19. About the study: The United States, Italy and Spain provided the acute and convalescent COVID-19 samples. The analysed material was cDNA or gDNA that came from T cells, B-cell-depleted T cells, or PBMCs.

Authors' processing steps: Reference gene primers were amplified, and this amplification served to estimate nucleated cell counts. Clones were read by immunoSEQ multiplex PCR, and TCRdb kept only the in-frame ones, dropping some. V, J and clone size are those of that table, while D and trimming were read from the DNA. The data contain approximately 180,000 clones, over 75% of them singletons. Input material: peripheral blood. This sequence originates from a man over 45 with acute or convalescent COVID-19.

DNA of the CDR3: TGTGCCAGCAGCATGAGTCTAAACACTGAAGCTTTCTTT. Translated, it gives CASSMSLNTEAFF. The gene calls are TRBV11-3 and TRBJ1-1, with D unresolved. Germline CDR1 and CDR2: SGHNT and YENEEA. V was pared by 5 bases and J by 2 bases, with 9 bases between. This CDR3 has 13 residues. The complete variable domain, with remaining parts taken from reference TRBV11-3 and TRBJ1-1, reads EAGVVQSPRYKIIEKKQPVAFWCNPISGHNTLYWYLQNLGQGPELLIRYENEEAVDDSQLPKDRFSAERLKGVDSTLKIQPAELGDSAVYLCASSMSLNTEAFFGQGTRLTVV.